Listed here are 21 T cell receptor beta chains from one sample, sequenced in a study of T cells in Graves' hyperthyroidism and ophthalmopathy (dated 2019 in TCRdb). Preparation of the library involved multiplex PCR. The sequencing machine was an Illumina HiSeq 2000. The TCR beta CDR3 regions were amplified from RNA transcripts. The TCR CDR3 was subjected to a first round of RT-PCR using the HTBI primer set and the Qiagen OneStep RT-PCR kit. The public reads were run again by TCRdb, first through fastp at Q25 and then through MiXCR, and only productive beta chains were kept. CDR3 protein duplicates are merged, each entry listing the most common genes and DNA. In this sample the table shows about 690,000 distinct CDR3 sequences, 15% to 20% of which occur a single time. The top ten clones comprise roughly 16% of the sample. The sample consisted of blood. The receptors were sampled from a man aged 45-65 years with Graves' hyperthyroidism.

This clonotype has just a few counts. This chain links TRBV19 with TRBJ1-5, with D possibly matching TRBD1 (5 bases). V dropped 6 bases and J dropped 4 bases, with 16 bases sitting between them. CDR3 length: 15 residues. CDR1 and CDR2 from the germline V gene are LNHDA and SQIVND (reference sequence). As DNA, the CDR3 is TGTGCCAGTAGCCCAAATAGACAGCCGAATCAGCCCCAGCATTTT. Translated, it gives CASSPNRQPNQPQHF.

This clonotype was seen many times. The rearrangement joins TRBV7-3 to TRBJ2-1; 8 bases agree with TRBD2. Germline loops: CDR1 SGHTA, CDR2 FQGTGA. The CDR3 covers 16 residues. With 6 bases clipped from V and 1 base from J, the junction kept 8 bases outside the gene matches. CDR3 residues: CASSLSGGRSYNEQFF. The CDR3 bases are TGTGCCAGCAGTTTATCGGGCGGGAGGTCCTACAATGAGCAGTTCTTC. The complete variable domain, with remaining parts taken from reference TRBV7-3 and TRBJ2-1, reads GAGVSQTPSNKVTEKGKYVELRCDPISGHTALYWYRQSLGQGPEFLIYFQGTGAADDSGLPNDRFFAVRPEGSVSTLKIQRTERGDSAVYLCASSLSGGRSYNEQFFGPGTRLTVL.

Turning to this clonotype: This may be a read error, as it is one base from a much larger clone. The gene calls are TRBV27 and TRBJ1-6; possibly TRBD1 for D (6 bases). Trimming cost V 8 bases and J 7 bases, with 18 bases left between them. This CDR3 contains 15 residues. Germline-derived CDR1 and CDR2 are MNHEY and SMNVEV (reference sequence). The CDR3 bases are TGTGCCAGCTCTCGAAATCTCCAGGGGAATTCACCCCTCCACTTT. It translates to CASSRNLQGNSPLHF.

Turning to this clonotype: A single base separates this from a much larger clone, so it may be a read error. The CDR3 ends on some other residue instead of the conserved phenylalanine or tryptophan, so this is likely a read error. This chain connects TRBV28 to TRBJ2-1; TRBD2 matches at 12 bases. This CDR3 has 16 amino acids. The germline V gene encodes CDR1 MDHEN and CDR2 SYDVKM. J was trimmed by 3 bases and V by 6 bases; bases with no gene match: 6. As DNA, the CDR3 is TGTGCCAGCAGGCTAGCGGGAGGGCCTCACTACAATGAGCAGTTCCTC. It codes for CASRLAGGPHYNEQFL.

CDR3 amino acids: CASSLALDGSYEQYF. As DNA, the CDR3 is TGTGCCAGCAGCTTAGCGCTGGACGGATCCTACGAGCAGTACTTC. The chain is built from TRBV7-9 and TRBJ2-7; D gene uncertain. The CDR3 totals 15 residues. Germline CDR1 reads SEHNR; CDR2 reads FQNEAQ (reference sequence). The ends were cut back, 0 bases at V and 1 base at J, with 10 bases in the middle. The full variable domain, in which reference TRBV7-9 and TRBJ2-7 provide the parts outside the CDR3, is DTGVSQNPRHKITKRGQNVTFRCDPISEHNRLYWYRQTLGQGPEFLTYFQNEAQLEKSRLLSDRFSAERPKGSFSTLEIQRTEQGDSAMYLCASSLALDGSYEQYFGPGTRLTVT.

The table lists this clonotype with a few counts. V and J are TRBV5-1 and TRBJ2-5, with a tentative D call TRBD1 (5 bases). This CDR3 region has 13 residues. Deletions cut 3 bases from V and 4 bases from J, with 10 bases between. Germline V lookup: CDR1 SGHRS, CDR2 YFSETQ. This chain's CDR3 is CASSSGWGETQYF. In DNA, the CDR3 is TGCGCCAGCAGCTCAGGGTGGGGAGAGACCCAGTACTTC.

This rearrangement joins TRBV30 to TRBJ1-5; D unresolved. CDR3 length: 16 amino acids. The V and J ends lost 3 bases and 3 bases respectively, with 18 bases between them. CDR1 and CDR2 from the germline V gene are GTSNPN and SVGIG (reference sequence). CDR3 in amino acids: CAWSAPGSYANQPQHF. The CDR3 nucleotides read TGTGCCTGGAGCGCCCCCGGGTCTTACGCCAATCAGCCCCAGCATTTT.

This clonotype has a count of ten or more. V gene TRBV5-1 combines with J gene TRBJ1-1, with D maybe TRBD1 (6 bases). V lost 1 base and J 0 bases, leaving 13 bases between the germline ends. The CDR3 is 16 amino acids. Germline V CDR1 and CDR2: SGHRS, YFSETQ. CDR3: CASSLQGGKMNTEAFF. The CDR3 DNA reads TGCGCCAGCAGCTTGCAAGGGGGGAAAATGAACACTGAAGCTTTCTTT.

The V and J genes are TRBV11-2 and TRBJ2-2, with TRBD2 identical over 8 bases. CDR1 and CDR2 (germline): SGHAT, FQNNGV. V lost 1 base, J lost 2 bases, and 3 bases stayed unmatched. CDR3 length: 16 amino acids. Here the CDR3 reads CASSLGVAGNTGELFF. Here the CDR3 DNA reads TGTGCCAGCAGCTTAGGGGTAGCGGGAAACACCGGGGAGCTGTTTTTT.

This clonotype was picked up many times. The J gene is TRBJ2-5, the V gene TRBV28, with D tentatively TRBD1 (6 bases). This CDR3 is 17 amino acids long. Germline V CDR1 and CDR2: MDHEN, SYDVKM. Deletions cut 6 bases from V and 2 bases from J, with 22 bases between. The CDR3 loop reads CASRSLQQGWEQETQYF. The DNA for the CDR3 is TGTGCCAGCAGGTCCCTTCAACAGGGCTGGGAACAAGAGACCCAGTACTTC.

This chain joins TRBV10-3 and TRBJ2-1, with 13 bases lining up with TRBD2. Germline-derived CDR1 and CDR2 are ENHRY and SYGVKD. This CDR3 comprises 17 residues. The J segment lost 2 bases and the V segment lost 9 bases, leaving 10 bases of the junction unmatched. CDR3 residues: CAITTSGRPPPYNEQFF. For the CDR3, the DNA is TGTGCCATTACGACTAGCGGGAGGCCCCCCCCCTACAATGAGCAGTTCTTC.

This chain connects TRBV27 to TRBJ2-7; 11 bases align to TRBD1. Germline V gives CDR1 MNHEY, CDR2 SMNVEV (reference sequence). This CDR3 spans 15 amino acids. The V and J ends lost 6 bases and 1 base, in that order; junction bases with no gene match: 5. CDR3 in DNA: TGTGCCAGCAGCGGACAGGGGGCGCGTTCCTACGAGCAGTACTTC. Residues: CASSGQGARSYEQYF.

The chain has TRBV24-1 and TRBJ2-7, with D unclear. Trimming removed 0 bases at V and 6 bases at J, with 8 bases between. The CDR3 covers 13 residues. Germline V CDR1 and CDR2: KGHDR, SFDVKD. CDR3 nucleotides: TGTGCCACCAGTGATTTGTCGTCGTGCGAGCAGTACTTC. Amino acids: CATSDLSSCEQYF.

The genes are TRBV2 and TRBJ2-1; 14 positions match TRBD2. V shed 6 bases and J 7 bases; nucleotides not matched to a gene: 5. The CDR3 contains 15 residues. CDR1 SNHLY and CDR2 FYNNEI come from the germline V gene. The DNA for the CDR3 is TGTGCCAGCAGGACTAGCGGGAGGGCCAGGAATGAGCAGTTCTTC. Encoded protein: CASRTSGRARNEQFF.

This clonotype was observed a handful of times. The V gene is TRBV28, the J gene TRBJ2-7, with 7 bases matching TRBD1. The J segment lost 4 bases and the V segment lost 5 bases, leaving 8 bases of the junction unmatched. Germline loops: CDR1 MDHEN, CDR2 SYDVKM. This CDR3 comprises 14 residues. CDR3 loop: CASSTLGTAYEQYF. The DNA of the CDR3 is TGTGCCAGCAGTACACTAGGGACAGCATACGAGCAGTACTTC. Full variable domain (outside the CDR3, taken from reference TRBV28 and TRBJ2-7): DVKVTQSSRYLVKRTGEKVFLECVQDMDHENMFWYRQDPGLGLRLIYFSYDVKMKEKGDIPEGYSVSREKKERFSLILESASTNQTSMYLCASSTLGTAYEQYFGPGTRLTVT.

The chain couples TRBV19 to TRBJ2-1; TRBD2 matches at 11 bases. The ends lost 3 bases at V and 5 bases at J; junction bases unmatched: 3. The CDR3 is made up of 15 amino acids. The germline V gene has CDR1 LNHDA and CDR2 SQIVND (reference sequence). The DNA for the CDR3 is TGTGCCAGTAGTATTAGCGGGAGGGCTAACAATGAGCAGTTCTTC. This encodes CASSISGRANNEQFF.

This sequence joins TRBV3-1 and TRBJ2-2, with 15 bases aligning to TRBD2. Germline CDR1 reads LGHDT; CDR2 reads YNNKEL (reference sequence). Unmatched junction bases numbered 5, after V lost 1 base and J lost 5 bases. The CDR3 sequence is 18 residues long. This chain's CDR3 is CASSQAGTSGRWTGELFF. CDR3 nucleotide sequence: TGTGCCAGCAGCCAAGCCGGGACTAGCGGGAGGTGGACCGGGGAGCTGTTTTTT.

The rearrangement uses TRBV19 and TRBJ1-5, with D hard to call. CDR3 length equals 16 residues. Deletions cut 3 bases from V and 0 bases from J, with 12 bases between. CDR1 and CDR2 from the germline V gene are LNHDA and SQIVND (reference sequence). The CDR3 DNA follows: TGTGCCAGTAGTATTTCCGGCTACGTTAGCAATCAGCCCCAGCATTTT. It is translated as CASSISGYVSNQPQHF.

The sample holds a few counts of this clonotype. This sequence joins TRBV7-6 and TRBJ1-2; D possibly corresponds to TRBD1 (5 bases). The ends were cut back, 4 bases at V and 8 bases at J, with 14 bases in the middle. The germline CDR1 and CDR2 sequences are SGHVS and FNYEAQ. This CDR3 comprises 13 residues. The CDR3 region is CASSWAGERGYTF. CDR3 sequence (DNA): TGTGCCAGCAGCTGGGCGGGGGAACGCGGCTACACCTTC.

Here the CDR3 DNA reads TGTGCCAGCAGCTTGCCAAGGGTGACCCAGCTAAACACCATATATTTT. Amino acids: CASSLPRVTQLNTIYF. This chain connects TRBV5-8 to TRBJ1-3; D call uncertain. The CDR3 is 16 amino acids. In germline, CDR1 is SGHTS, CDR2 YDEGEE. The V and J ends lost 1 base and 6 bases respectively, with 17 bases between them.

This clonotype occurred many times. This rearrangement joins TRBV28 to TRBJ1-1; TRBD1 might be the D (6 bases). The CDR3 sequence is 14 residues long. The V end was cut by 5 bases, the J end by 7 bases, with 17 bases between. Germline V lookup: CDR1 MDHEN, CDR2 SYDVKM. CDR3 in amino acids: CASSPGGGRDEAFF. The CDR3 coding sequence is TGTGCCAGCAGTCCCGGGGGGGGGCGCGATGAAGCTTTCTTT.